The clone carrying this T cell receptor (beta chain) has only a few counts. The source of the sample is a study of blood T cell repertoires in COVID-19. Only in-frame clones appear in the TCRdb table, and some are missing; sequencing was by immunoSEQ multiplex PCR. The sample consists of approximately 40,000 clones, roughly 81% of them appearing once. The CDR3 is 12 residues long. The V end lost 3 bases, the J end lost 8 bases, and 7 bases lay between the germline ends. The germline CDR1 and CDR2 sequences are LGHDT and YNNKEL (reference sequence). The V and J genes are TRBV3-1 (or the pseudogene TRBV3-2) and TRBJ2-2; no clear D. The sequence was collected from a human donor in a cohort sampled during active COVID-19. The specimen sequenced was peripheral blood. As DNA, the CDR3 is TGTGCCAGCAGCCACGAGTGGGGGGAGCTGTTTTTT. It is translated as CASSHEWGELFF.